A selection of T cell receptor beta chains follows, all from one sample in a study of blood T cell repertoires in COVID-19. Some clones are missing from TCRdb's copy, which holds only in-frame ones; the method was immunoSEQ multiplex PCR. The profile shows about 130,000 clones, 65% to 90% of them singletons. Sequencing was done on a sample of peripheral blood. Every receptor here comes from a woman older than 75 with acute or convalescent COVID-19. Both conserved end residues are part of each CDR3. A D gene is named only where the DNA matches it firmly. Clone size appears in some rows only: once, few, many, or a class for an expanded clone.

v_call	clone_size	d_call	j_call	cdr3_aa	cdr3_nt
TRBV9	.	TRBD1	TRBJ1-2	CASSATGGAGYGYTF	TGTGCCAGCAGCGCCACAGGGGGCGCCGGCTATGGCTACACCTTC
TRBV6-5	.	.	TRBJ2-3	CATRRAGAATDTQYF	TGTGCCACCCGGCGGGCGGGGGCCGCCACAGATACGCAGTATTTT
TRBV5-1	.	TRBD2	TRBJ2-3	CASRRDYYLPGDTQYF	TGCGCCAGCAGAAGGGACTACTACCTCCCGGGAGATACGCAGTATTTT
TRBV5-1	.	TRBD2	TRBJ2-2	CATERGSNTGELFF	TGCGCCACCGAGCGGGGGTCTAACACCGGGGAGCTGTTTTTT
TRBV19	once	.	TRBJ1-6	CASSIDGGAGSPLHF	TGTGCCAGTAGTATAGATGGAGGGGCAGGATCACCCCTCCACTTT
TRBV6-5	.	.	TRBJ1-1	CASSIPGNTEAFF	TGTGCCAGCAGTATCCCAGGGAACACTGAAGCTTTCTTT
TRBV2	.	TRBD1	TRBJ1-5	CASSEFQGALQPQHF	TGTGCCAGCAGTGAGTTCCAGGGGGCCCTTCAGCCCCAGCATTTT
TRBV6-5	.	TRBD1	TRBJ2-1	CASSHGQGNNEQFF	TGTGCCAGCAGCCACGGACAGGGGAACAATGAGCAGTTCTTC
TRBV7-6	.	TRBD1	TRBJ1-1	CASSPNRGNTEAFF	TGTGCCAGCAGCCCCAACAGGGGTAACACTGAAGCTTTCTTT
TRBV12-1	.	.	TRBJ1-6	CASSFANDRGRTKRNSPLHF	TGTGCCAGCAGCTTTGCCAATGACAGGGGGCGCACGAAGCGTAATTCACCCCTCCACTTT
TRBV5-4	.	TRBD1	TRBJ1-3	CASSAGQTGNTIYF	TGTGCCAGCAGCGCGGGACAGACTGGAAACACCATATATTTT
TRBV9	.	TRBD1	TRBJ1-1	CASSLPGDSVAFF	TGTGCCAGCAGCCTTCCCGGGGACAGCGTGGCTTTCTTT
TRBV5-6	.	.	TRBJ1-4	CASSWGTIGEKLFF	TGTGCCAGCAGCTGGGGGACAATCGGAGAAAAACTGTTTTTT
TRBV5-1	.	.	TRBJ1-3	CASSPQGSGNTIYF	TGCGCCAGCAGCCCGCAGGGCTCTGGAAACACCATATATTTT
TRBV28	.	TRBD1	TRBJ2-1	CASRLSPGQGLNEQFF	TGTGCCAGCAGACTGTCCCCGGGACAGGGGTTGAATGAGCAGTTCTTC
TRBV4-1	once	TRBD1	TRBJ1-5	CASSLGQGARDQPQHF	TGCGCCAGCAGCCTCGGACAGGGGGCTCGGGATCAGCCCCAGCATTTT
TRBV6-5	.	.	TRBJ1-5	CASTTSYSNQPQHF	TGTGCCAGCACCACGAGTTATAGCAATCAGCCCCAGCATTTT
TRBV4-1	.	TRBD2	TRBJ2-1	CASSRSLTSPTTNEQFF	TGCGCCAGCAGCCGAAGTCTGACTAGCCCCACAACGAATGAGCAGTTCTTC
TRBV5-5	.	.	TRBJ2-7	CASSSFRWIREQYF	TGTGCCAGCAGCTCCTTTCGTTGGATCAGGGAGCAGTACTTC